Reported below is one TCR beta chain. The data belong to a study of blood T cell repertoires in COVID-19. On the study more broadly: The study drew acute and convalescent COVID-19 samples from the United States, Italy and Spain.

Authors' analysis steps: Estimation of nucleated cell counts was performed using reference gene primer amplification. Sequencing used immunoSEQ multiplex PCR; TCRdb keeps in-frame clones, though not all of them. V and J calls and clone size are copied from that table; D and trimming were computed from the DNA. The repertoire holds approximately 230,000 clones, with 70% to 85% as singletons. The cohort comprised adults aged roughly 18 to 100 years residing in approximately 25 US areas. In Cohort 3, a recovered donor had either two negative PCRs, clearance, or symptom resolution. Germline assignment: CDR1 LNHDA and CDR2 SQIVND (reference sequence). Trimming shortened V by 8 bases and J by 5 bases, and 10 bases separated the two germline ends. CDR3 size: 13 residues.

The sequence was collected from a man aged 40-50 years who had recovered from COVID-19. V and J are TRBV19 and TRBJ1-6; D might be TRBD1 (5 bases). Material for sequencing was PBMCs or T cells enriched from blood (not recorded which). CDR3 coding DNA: TGTGCCAGTCTCGGCAGGGATAATTCACCCCTCCACTTT. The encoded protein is CASLGRDNSPLHF.